This T cell receptor beta chain derives from a study of Tregs in tolerant kidney transplant recipients. Points on this clone: Its antigen is not identified. With the read ending 3 residues before the CDR3 end, the germline J gene is used to fill in that end.

General study findings and limits: Antigen-driven expansion was suggested because donor-specific Tregs expanded more than all Tregs in tolerant patients.

Germline V gives CDR1 SGHRS, CDR2 YFSETQ. The ends lost 4 bases at V and 4 bases at J; junction bases unmatched: 7. The CDR3 totals 15 residues. Thawed PBMCs were FACS-sorted into unstimulated CD4+CD25+CD127- regulatory T cells, CD4+CD25- non-regulatory cells, CD4 and CD8 cells. Repertoires were generated with immunoSEQ multiplex PCR, while TCRdb's copy carries only in-frame clones and drops some. The sample has tens of thousands of clones. This TCR derives from a human donor who received a combined kidney and bone marrow transplant. The sample consisted of CD4+ T cells from blood, taken before the transplant. The chain carries TRBV5-1 and TRBJ2-5; 10 nucleotides match TRBD1. This CDR3 reads CASSTRDRGRETQYF. CDR3 DNA (partial): TGCGCCAGCAGCACCCGGGACAGGGGACGAGAGACC.